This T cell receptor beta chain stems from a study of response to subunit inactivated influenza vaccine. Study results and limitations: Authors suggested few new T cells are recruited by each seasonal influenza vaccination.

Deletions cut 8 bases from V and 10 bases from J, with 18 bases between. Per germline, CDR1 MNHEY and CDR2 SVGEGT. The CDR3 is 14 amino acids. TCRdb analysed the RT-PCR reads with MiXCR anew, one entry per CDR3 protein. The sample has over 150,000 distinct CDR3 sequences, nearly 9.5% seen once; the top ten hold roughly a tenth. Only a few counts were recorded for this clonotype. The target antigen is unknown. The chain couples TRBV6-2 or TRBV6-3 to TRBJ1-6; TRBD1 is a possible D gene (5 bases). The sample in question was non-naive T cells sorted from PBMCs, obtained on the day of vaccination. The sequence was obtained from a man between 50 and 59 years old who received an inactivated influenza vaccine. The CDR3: CASGTGGVGSPLHF. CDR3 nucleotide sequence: TGTGCCAGCGGCACAGGTGGGGTTGGGTCACCCCTCCACTTT.